The 30 T cell receptor beta chains in this list originate from one sample, sequenced in a study of shared clonotypes between healthy human individuals. This table comes from immunoSEQ multiplex PCR, and its TCRdb copy is limited to in-frame clones, with some not included. Among roughly 500,000 clones listed, 90% to 96% were seen once. The sequencing input was naive CD4+ T cells sorted from blood. Subset specified: CD45RA+ positively selected. These TCRs come from a woman in her 30s in good health.

The chain combines TRBV28 with TRBJ1-1; D might be TRBD1 (6 bases). CDR1 is MDHEN, CDR2 SYDVKM, per germline. Trimming pared 6 bases from V and 4 bases from J, leaving 15 bases between. CDR3 size: 14 residues. CDR3 sequence: CASSQGGPGTEAFF. As DNA, the CDR3 is TGTGCCAGCAGCCAAGGGGGGCCGGGCACTGAAGCTTTCTTT.

The chain carries TRBV10-3 and TRBJ1-2; D is ambiguous. This CDR3 contains 13 residues. Germline CDR1 and CDR2: ENHRY and SYGVKD. The ends were cut back, 3 bases at V and 3 bases at J, with 8 bases in the middle. CDR3 residues: CAISDGFDYGYTF. The CDR3 DNA is TGTGCCATCAGTGACGGATTCGACTATGGCTACACCTTC.

The chain has TRBV5-1 and TRBJ2-5; 7 nucleotides match TRBD1. The J call is uncertain, as TRBJ2-7 better fits the DNA end. CDR3 length: 14 residues. CDR1 SGHRS and CDR2 YFSETQ come from the germline V gene. DNA for the CDR3: TGCGCCAGCAGCTTGGGGGACAGCAGCTACGAGCAGTACTTC. Translation gives CASSLGDSSYEQYF.

V is TRBV6-6 and J is TRBJ2-2, with TRBD2 matching over 7 bases. CDR3 size: 15 residues. Germline V CDR1 and CDR2: MNHNY, SVGAGI (reference sequence). The trim removed 8 bases at V and 0 bases at J, leaving 6 bases unmatched. The CDR3 DNA is TGTGCCAGCGGGAGACGGGAGGCGAACACCGGGGAGCTGTTTTTT. Its translation is CASGRREANTGELFF.

This clone was seen only once. The V and J genes are TRBV6-1 and TRBJ2-3; 7 bases agree with TRBD2. The germline V gene has CDR1 MNHNS and CDR2 SASEGT. CDR3 length: 15 residues. With V trimmed by 6 bases and J by 1 base, 7 bases remained unmatched. CDR3 amino acids: CASRVYGRGTDTQYF. The CDR3 bases are TGTGCCAGCAGGGTCTATGGGAGGGGCACAGATACGCAGTATTTT.

V and J are TRBV29-1 and TRBJ2-2; D remains ambiguous. The germline V gene has CDR1 SQVTM and CDR2 ANQGSEA. V dropped 7 bases and J dropped 7 bases, with 16 bases sitting between them. The CDR3 consists of 13 residues. The CDR3 DNA sequence: TGCAGCGGGTCAGGACGGGCGGACGGGGAGCTGTTTTTT. It translates to CSGSGRADGELFF.

The sample holds one count of this clone. The chain joins TRBV6-5 to TRBJ2-2, with D perhaps matching TRBD1 or TRBD2 (5 bases each). In germline, CDR1 is MNHEY, CDR2 SVGAGI. V was cut by 9 bases and J by 3 bases, with 11 bases left in between. This CDR3 is built from 13 residues. The chain's CDR3 is CASQGRDTGELFF. Written as DNA, the CDR3 is TGTGCCAGTCAGGGACGTGACACCGGGGAGCTGTTTTTT.

This chain links TRBV7-2 with TRBJ2-3, with D unresolved. The CDR3 consists of 16 residues. Between the trimmed V and J ends, which lost 2 bases and 0 bases, there was a span of 12 bases. The V gene's germline CDR1 is SGHTA and CDR2 FQGNSA. The CDR3 loop is CASSLTQALSTDTQYF. The CDR3 DNA reads TGTGCCAGCAGCTTAACCCAGGCTCTTAGCACAGATACGCAGTATTTT. The whole variable domain, remainder taken from reference TRBV7-2 and TRBJ2-3, is GAGVSQSPSNKVTEKGKDVELRCDPISGHTALYWYRQSLGQGLEFLIYFQGNSAPDKSGLPSDRFSAERTGGSVSTLTIQRTQQEDSAVYLCASSLTQALSTDTQYFGPGTRLTVL.

This clone was recorded once. The J gene is TRBJ1-1, the V gene TRBV2, with 9 bases identical to TRBD1. Germline assignment: CDR1 SNHLY and CDR2 FYNNEI. The V and J ends lost 8 bases and 2 bases, in that order; junction bases with no gene match: 9. This CDR3 spans 15 amino acids. The CDR3 loop reads CASARDRAGNTEAFF. CDR3 nucleotides: TGTGCCAGCGCCCGGGACAGGGCCGGTAACACTGAAGCTTTCTTT.

The chain recombines TRBV7-9 with TRBJ2-2; D remains unclear. V lost 4 bases, J lost 3 bases, and 9 bases lay in between. The CDR3 is 14 amino acids. Per the germline V gene, CDR1 is SEHNR and CDR2 is FQNEAQ (reference sequence). The CDR3 loop reads CASSSVGYTGELFF. CDR3 coding DNA: TGTGCCAGCAGCTCAGTGGGCTACACCGGGGAGCTGTTTTTT.

The chain joins TRBV9 to TRBJ2-5; a possible D gene is TRBD2 (6 bases). CDR3 length: 12 amino acids. CDR1 is SGDLS and CDR2 is YYNGEE in the germline V gene. V shed 4 bases and J shed 5 bases, with 9 bases lying between them. Here the CDR3 DNA reads TGTGCCAGCAGCCCCGCGGGGGAGACCCAGTACTTC. This encodes CASSPAGETQYF. Supplemented by reference TRBV9 and TRBJ2-5, the full variable domain reads DSGVTQTPKHLITATGQRVTLRCSPRSGDLSVYWYQQSLDQGLQFLIQYYNGEERAKGNILERFSAQQFPDLHSELNLSSLELGDSALYFCASSPAGETQYFGPGTRLLVL.

V usage is TRBV7-6 and J usage is TRBJ2-7; D perhaps matches TRBD1 (5 bases). This CDR3 is 15 amino acids long. The germline V gene has CDR1 SGHVS and CDR2 FNYEAQ. With 5 bases removed from V and 2 bases from J, the gap between germline ends came to 16 bases. The CDR3 DNA reads as TGTGCCAGCAGCCCCCAGGGTGGGGCTCCCTACGAGCAGTACTTC. It translates to CASSPQGGAPYEQYF.

The chain uses TRBV29-1 and TRBJ2-5, with TRBD2 as a possible D gene (6 bases). Per germline, CDR1 SQVTM and CDR2 ANQGSEA. V was clipped by 7 bases and J by 2 bases, with 14 bases between them. This CDR3 is built from 13 residues. The CDR3 bases are TGCAGCGCCGTGCGGGATGCGCAAGAGACCCAGTACTTC. This translates into CSAVRDAQETQYF. Together with reference TRBV29-1 and TRBJ2-5, the CDR3 gives the full variable domain: SAVISQKPSRDICQRGTSLTIQCQVDSQVTMMFWYRQQPGQSLTLIATANQGSEATYESGFVIDKFPISRPNLTFSTLTVSNMSPEDSSIYLCSAVRDAQETQYFGPGTRLLVL.

The rearrangement links TRBV30 to TRBJ2-3; D unclear. Germline CDR1 and CDR2: GTSNPN and SVGIG (reference sequence). The CDR3 loop spans 15 amino acids. Trimming shortened V by 1 base and J by 0 bases, and 11 bases separated the two germline ends. The CDR3 is CAWSAGSASTDTQYF. The DNA for the CDR3 is TGTGCCTGGAGTGCAGGATCGGCTAGCACAGATACGCAGTATTTT.

V and J are TRBV6-1 and TRBJ2-6, with D uncertain. The CDR3 consists of 15 residues. Germline loops: CDR1 MNHNS, CDR2 SASEGT. V dropped 5 bases and J dropped 0 bases, with 8 bases sitting between them. The CDR3 coding sequence is TGTGCCAGCAGTTCCAAATTCTCTGGGGCCAACGTCCTGACTTTC. Protein product: CASSSKFSGANVLTF.

V gene TRBV7-9 combines with J gene TRBJ1-4, with TRBD1 matching 10 bases. CDR3 size: 14 residues. Looked up from germline, CDR1 is SEHNR and CDR2 is FQNEAQ (reference sequence). V shed 5 bases, J shed 5 bases, and the junction held 2 bases outside the gene matches. The CDR3: CASSPGQGNEKLFF. As DNA, the CDR3 is TGTGCCAGCAGCCCGGGACAGGGGAATGAAAAACTGTTTTTT. The variable domain in full, completed from reference TRBV7-9 and TRBJ1-4, reads DTGVSQNPRHKITKRGQNVTFRCDPISEHNRLYWYRQTLGQGPEFLTYFQNEAQLEKSRLLSDRFSAERPKGSFSTLEIQRTEQGDSAMYLCASSPGQGNEKLFFGSGTQLSVL.

This clone was counted only a few times. The chain couples TRBV4-1 to TRBJ2-5; 11 nucleotides line up with TRBD2. The V gene's germline CDR1 is MGHRA and CDR2 YSYEKL. The CDR3 covers 16 residues. Trimming removed 1 base from V and 5 bases from J; junction bases left unmatched: 6. The CDR3 loop reads CASSQVASGRLETQYF. CDR3 sequence (DNA): TGCGCCAGCAGCCAAGTGGCTAGCGGGAGGTTGGAGACCCAGTACTTC.

In this sample, this clone turned up a few times. The V gene is TRBV6-1, the J gene TRBJ2-7, with D possibly matching TRBD1 (6 bases). The CDR3 spans 13 residues. Per the germline V gene, CDR1 is MNHNS and CDR2 is SASEGT. V lost 3 bases, J lost 6 bases, and 12 bases lay in between. CDR3 sequence reads: CASSDQGPSEQYF. The CDR3 coding sequence is TGTGCCAGCAGTGATCAGGGGCCGAGCGAGCAGTACTTC.

The V call is TRBV27, the J call TRBJ2-7; unclear D gene. CDR1 is MNHEY and CDR2 is SMNVEV in the germline V gene (reference sequence). This CDR3 spans 14 amino acids. The ends were cut back, 6 bases at V and 3 bases at J, with 15 bases in the middle. Written as DNA, the CDR3 is TGTGCCAGCAGCCGTAATCCAGACCTCTACGAGCAGTACTTC. Translating it yields CASSRNPDLYEQYF.

This chain joins TRBV29-1 and TRBJ2-5; D is unclear. Trimming removed 3 bases at V and 1 base at J, with 9 bases between. This CDR3 is 13 amino acids long. CDR1 and CDR2 (germline): SQVTM, ANQGSEA. As DNA, the CDR3 is TGCAGCGTTGATTTAGCATCCCAAGAGACCCAGTACTTC. Protein sequence: CSVDLASQETQYF.

The J gene is TRBJ1-1, the V gene TRBV28; D is ambiguous. The CDR3 covers 14 residues. CDR1 and CDR2 (germline): MDHEN, SYDVKM. V lost 7 bases and J lost 3, with 15 bases in between. CDR3 amino acids: CASIPGGRDTEAFF. CDR3 bases: TGTGCCAGCATCCCCGGAGGGAGGGACACTGAAGCTTTCTTT.

CDR3 protein: CASSKNSGTDNQPQHF. CDR3 DNA sequence: TGTGCCAGCAGTAAAAATTCCGGGACGGACAATCAGCCCCAGCATTTT. The chain combines TRBV2 with TRBJ1-5, with D maybe TRBD1 (5 bases). Deletions cut 5 bases from V and 3 bases from J, with 17 bases between. This CDR3 spans 16 amino acids. Germline CDR1 is SNHLY and CDR2 is FYNNEI.

The chain recombines TRBV5-6 with TRBJ1-4; maybe TRBD1 (6 bases). This CDR3 comprises 15 residues. Trimming left V 0 bases short and J 5 bases short, with 11 bases between. In germline, CDR1 is SGHDT, CDR2 YYEEEE. CDR3 DNA sequence: TGTGCCAGCAGCTTGGAGGCAGGGGTGAATGAAAAACTGTTTTTT. Its protein product is CASSLEAGVNEKLFF.

The rearrangement uses TRBV11-2 and TRBJ2-7; 8 bases are a match to TRBD2. This CDR3 spans 15 amino acids. V shed 3 bases and J 2 bases; nucleotides not matched to a gene: 6. The germline gives CDR1 SGHAT, CDR2 FQNNGV. The chain's CDR3 is CASSLDRGLAYEQYF. Here the CDR3 DNA reads TGTGCCAGCAGCTTGGATAGGGGACTAGCCTACGAGCAGTACTTC.

The chain carries TRBV28 and TRBJ2-1; TRBD1 might be the D (5 bases). The V end lost 4 bases, the J end lost 5 bases, and 9 bases lay between the germline ends. The CDR3 is 13 residues long. The V gene's germline CDR1 is MDHEN and CDR2 SYDVKM. In nucleotides, the CDR3 is TGTGCCAGCAGTTCAGCACAGGACAATGAGCAGTTCTTC. This encodes CASSSAQDNEQFF.

V gene TRBV18 combines with J gene TRBJ2-5; 8 bases agree with TRBD1. This CDR3 spans 15 amino acids. From germline, CDR1 is KGHSH and CDR2 LQKENI. With 3 bases clipped from V and 4 bases from J, the junction kept 7 bases outside the gene matches. CDR3 bases: TGTGCCAGCTCACCTGGACAGGGCGGTATAGAGACCCAGTACTTC. Its translation: CASSPGQGGIETQYF.

This clone was observed a single time. The sample has other DNA sequences that encode this CDR3 too. The chain has TRBV5-1 and TRBJ2-1; tentatively, D is TRBD2 (6 bases). This CDR3 spans 14 amino acids. Trimming pared 3 bases from V and 3 bases from J, leaving 10 bases between. The germline CDR1 and CDR2 sequences are SGHRS and YFSETQ. CDR3 nucleotides: TGCGCCAGCAGCTCCGGGACTGTCTACAATGAGCAGTTCTTC. Protein: CASSSGTVYNEQFF.

Regarding this clone: This same CDR3 is encoded by further DNA sequences in the sample. This chain joins TRBV11-2 and TRBJ2-5; TRBD2 aligns across 14 bases. This CDR3 comprises 16 residues. J was trimmed by 5 bases and V by 5 bases; bases with no gene match: 7. Germline CDR1 and CDR2: SGHAT and FQNNGV. The CDR3 protein is CASSLGLAGGPETQYF. As DNA, the CDR3 is TGTGCCAGCAGCCTTGGACTAGCGGGAGGTCCGGAGACCCAGTACTTC. The whole variable domain, remainder taken from reference TRBV11-2 and TRBJ2-5, is EAGVAQSPRYKIIEKRQSVAFWCNPISGHATLYWYQQILGQGPKLLIQFQNNGVVDDSQLPKDRFSAERLKGVDSTLKIQPAKLEDSAVYLCASSLGLAGGPETQYFGPGTRLLVL.

This clone was observed a few times. This chain links TRBV18 with TRBJ1-2; D is perhaps TRBD1 (5 bases). This CDR3 comprises 14 residues. Germline CDR1 and CDR2: KGHSH and LQKENI. Trimming left V 2 bases short and J 6 bases short, with 13 bases between. CDR3: CASSPRTGDDGYTF. The CDR3 coding sequence is TGTGCCAGCTCACCAAGAACCGGGGACGATGGCTACACCTTC.

The chain joins TRBV12-5 to TRBJ2-1; no definite D call. The CDR3 is made up of 14 amino acids. Trimming took off 7 bases at V and 8 bases at J, with 18 bases between the two ends. Germline V lookup: CDR1 LGHNT, CDR2 FRNRAP. In nucleotides, the CDR3 is TGTGCTAGTGCTCCCGGACCGTACAATTATGAGCAGTTCTTC. Translated, it gives CASAPGPYNYEQFF.